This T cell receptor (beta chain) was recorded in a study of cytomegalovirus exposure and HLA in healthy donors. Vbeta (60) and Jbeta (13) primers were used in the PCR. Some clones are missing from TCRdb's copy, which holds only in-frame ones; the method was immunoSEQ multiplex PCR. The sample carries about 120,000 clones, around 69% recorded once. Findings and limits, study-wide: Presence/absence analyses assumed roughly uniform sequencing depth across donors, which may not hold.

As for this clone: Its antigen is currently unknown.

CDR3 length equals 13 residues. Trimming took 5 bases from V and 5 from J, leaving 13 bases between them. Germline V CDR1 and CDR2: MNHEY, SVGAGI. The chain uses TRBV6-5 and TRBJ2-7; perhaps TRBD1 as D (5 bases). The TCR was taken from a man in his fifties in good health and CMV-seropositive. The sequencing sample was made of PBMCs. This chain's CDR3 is CASSTLGVHEQYF. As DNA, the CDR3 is TGTGCCAGCAGTACTCTAGGGGTCCACGAGCAGTACTTC.